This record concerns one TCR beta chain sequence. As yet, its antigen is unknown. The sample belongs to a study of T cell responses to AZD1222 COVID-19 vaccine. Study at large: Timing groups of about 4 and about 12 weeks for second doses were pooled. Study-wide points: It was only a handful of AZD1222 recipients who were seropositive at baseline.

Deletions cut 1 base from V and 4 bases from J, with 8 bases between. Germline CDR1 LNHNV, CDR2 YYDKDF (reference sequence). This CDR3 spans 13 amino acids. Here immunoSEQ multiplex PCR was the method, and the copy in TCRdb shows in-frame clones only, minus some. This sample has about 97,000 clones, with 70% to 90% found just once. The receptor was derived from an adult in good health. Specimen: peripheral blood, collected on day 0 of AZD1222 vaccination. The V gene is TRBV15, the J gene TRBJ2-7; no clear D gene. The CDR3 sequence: CATSRALEYEQYF. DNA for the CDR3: TGTGCCACCAGCAGAGCTCTTGAATACGAGCAGTACTTC.